Below, one T cell receptor (beta chain) is given with its context. Antigen specificity is unknown. The sample is drawn from a study of tumor-infiltrating lymphocytes in primary liver carcinoma. Study summary: Each sample had roughly 3.5 to 8 million productive TCRbeta reads regardless of tissue type. The study, taken as a whole, reports: When set against blood, tumors had a significantly higher top-250-clone fraction (p = 0.039).

Making TCR beta cDNA involved approximately 530 ng total RNA and a constant-region primer. Each TCR beta library was derived from three nested multiplex PCR rounds that employed slightly modified ARM-PCR. MiXCR, applied by TCRdb to the multiplex PCR reads, yields one record per CDR3 protein. Among 75,000 to 80,000 distinct CDR3 sequences listed, 69% were seen once. Scientists recovered RNA and DNA together from roughly 20-30 mg of unsorted bulk tissue. HBV chronically infected the treatment-naive patients. The sequence came from a man in his forties with primary liver carcinoma and hepatitis B virus infection. The sample comprised tumor-adjacent normal liver tissue.

In DNA form, the CDR3 reads TGTGCCAGCAGCTTAGATCCGTGGTGTATGGGGAGAGGAGAGACCCAGTACTTC. This translates into CASSLDPWCMGRGETQYF. The chain combines TRBV11-2 with TRBJ2-5; perhaps TRBD2 as D (5 bases). With 0 bases removed from V and 4 bases from J, the gap between germline ends came to 21 bases. Germline V CDR1 and CDR2: SGHAT, FQNNGV. The length of the CDR3 is 18 residues.